This is a list of T cell receptor beta chains from one sample in a study of cytomegalovirus exposure and HLA in healthy donors. Sequenced by immunoSEQ multiplex PCR; TCRdb stores in-frame clones only, minus some. This table holds about 120,000 clones, about three quarters found once. Sequenced: PBMCs. The receptors were gathered from a middle-aged woman in good health and CMV-seropositive. The CDR3 runs from the conserved cysteine through the conserved F or W. The D gene is left open where the match is weak. Some rows have no size entry. The others give once, few or many, or a class for an expanded clone.

D gene: .
J gene: TRBJ2-6
V gene: TRBV4-2
clone size: .
CDR3 protein: CASSQEGGTVSGANVLTF
CDR3 DNA: TGTGCCAGCAGCCAAGAGGGGGGAACAGTCTCTGGGGCCAACGTCCTGACTTTC

D gene: .
J gene: TRBJ1-1
V gene: TRBV7-9
clone size: .
CDR3 protein: CASSILQGKNTEAFF
CDR3 DNA: TGTGCCAGCAGCATTCTCCAGGGGAAGAACACTGAAGCTTTCTTT

D gene: TRBD1
J gene: TRBJ1-1
V gene: TRBV18
clone size: .
CDR3 protein: CASSPRTGLDTEAFF
CDR3 DNA: TGTGCCAGCTCACCCCGGACAGGACTTGACACTGAAGCTTTCTTT

D gene: TRBD1
J gene: TRBJ1-4
V gene: TRBV5-1
clone size: few
CDR3 protein: CASSRVQGQGGEKLFF
CDR3 DNA: TGCGCCAGCAGTCGAGTACAGGGACAGGGGGGCGAAAAACTGTTTTTT

D gene: TRBD1
J gene: TRBJ1-2
V gene: TRBV6-5
clone size: .
CDR3 protein: CASSYSGTAFYGYTF
CDR3 DNA: TGTGCCAGCAGTTACTCCGGGACAGCGTTCTATGGCTACACCTTC

D gene: .
J gene: TRBJ1-2
V gene: TRBV7-2
clone size: .
CDR3 protein: CASSTLTQNYGYTF
CDR3 DNA: TGTGCCAGCAGCACCCTGACACAAAACTATGGCTACACCTTC

D gene: TRBD1
J gene: TRBJ1-5
V gene: TRBV5-1
clone size: few
CDR3 protein: CASSLEPGGGNQPQHF
CDR3 DNA: TGCGCCAGCAGCTTGGAACCAGGGGGAGGCAATCAGCCCCAGCATTTT

D gene: .
J gene: TRBJ2-7
V gene: TRBV7-9
clone size: .
CDR3 protein: CGSESPNSYEQYF
CDR3 DNA: TGTGGGAGCGAGAGCCCGAACTCCTACGAGCAGTACTTC

D gene: .
J gene: TRBJ1-6
V gene: TRBV5-1
clone size: .
CDR3 protein: CASSLTGSSYNSPLHF
CDR3 DNA: TGCGCCAGCAGCTTAACAGGGAGCTCCTATAATTCACCCCTCCACTTT

D gene: .
J gene: TRBJ2-2
V gene: TRBV2
clone size: .
CDR3 protein: CASSRTALGLAGELFF
CDR3 DNA: TGTGCCAGCAGTCGGACAGCCCTCGGTTTGGCCGGGGAGCTGTTTTTT

D gene: TRBD1
J gene: TRBJ1-4
V gene: TRBV6-6
clone size: .
CDR3 protein: CASSFLGQGDEKLFF
CDR3 DNA: TGTGCCAGCAGTTTCTTAGGACAGGGTGATGAAAAACTGTTTTTT

D gene: .
J gene: TRBJ1-1
V gene: TRBV6-1
clone size: .
CDR3 protein: CATYRLDTEAFF
CDR3 DNA: TGTGCCACTTACAGGTTGGACACTGAAGCTTTCTTT

D gene: TRBD1
J gene: TRBJ2-7
V gene: TRBV7-9
clone size: few
CDR3 protein: CASSLGQGADEQYF
CDR3 DNA: TGTGCCAGCAGCTTAGGCCAGGGGGCTGACGAGCAGTACTTC

D gene: TRBD2
J gene: TRBJ2-7
V gene: TRBV27
clone size: .
CDR3 protein: CASSLLLAGFYEQYF
CDR3 DNA: TGTGCCAGCAGTTTATTACTAGCGGGGTTCTACGAGCAGTACTTC

D gene: TRBD2
J gene: TRBJ2-1
V gene: TRBV7-6
clone size: few
CDR3 protein: CASSLGTSGSNEQFF
CDR3 DNA: TGTGCCAGCAGCTTAGGGACTAGCGGATCCAATGAGCAGTTCTTC

D gene: .
J gene: TRBJ1-2
V gene: TRBV18
clone size: .
CDR3 protein: CASSRTDSNYGYTF
CDR3 DNA: TGTGCCAGCTCACGGACTGATTCTAACTATGGCTACACCTTC